The clone carrying this T cell receptor beta chain was observed a few times. The record originates from a study of cytomegalovirus exposure and HLA in healthy donors. Looked up from germline, CDR1 is SGHAT and CDR2 is FQNNGV. V was pared by 3 bases and J by 0 bases, with 2 bases of the junction left unmatched. The CDR3 has 16 amino acids. Primers included in the PCR were 60 Vbeta and 13 Jbeta primers. Clones were sequenced by immunoSEQ multiplex PCR, and TCRdb holds only the in-frame ones, with some missing. Among some 190,000 clones listed, roughly 8.7% were seen once. Sample: PBMCs. This sequence joins TRBV11-2 and TRBJ2-3, with 11 positions matching TRBD2. The sequence came from a woman aged 25 to 39 in good health and CMV-seropositive. The CDR3 loop is CASSFSGRESTDTQYF. The DNA for the CDR3 is TGTGCCAGCAGCTTTAGCGGGAGGGAGAGCACAGATACGCAGTATTTT.